The 9 T cell receptor beta chains in this list originate from one sample, sequenced in a study of T cells in pancreatic ductal adenocarcinoma. Surgery without prior neoadjuvant therapy was the treatment of the selected pancreatic ductal adenocarcinoma patients. Generated by immunoSEQ multiplex PCR, the TCRdb table keeps only in-frame clones and is missing some. The repertoire consists of approximately 97,000 clones, with about 95% occurring once and the leading ten covering 2.5% to 3.5%. Sequenced: PBMCs. These receptors were taken from a human donor with pancreatic ductal adenocarcinoma.

The V gene is TRBV12-5, the J gene TRBJ2-2; the match to TRBD2 covers 10 bases. CDR3 length equals 19 residues. With 1 base clipped from V and 1 base from J, the junction kept 9 bases outside the gene matches. Germline assignment: CDR1 LGHNT and CDR2 FRNRAP. In DNA, the CDR3 is TGTGCTAGTGGTTTGGAGAGGACTAGCGGATGGGGGAACACCGGGGAGCTGTTTTTT. It encodes CASGLERTSGWGNTGELFF.

This clone came up a few times. The chain uses TRBV5-1 and TRBJ1-2, with D maybe TRBD1 (5 bases). The CDR3 length is 14 residues. V lost 0 bases and J 4 bases, leaving 10 bases between the germline ends. Looked up from germline, CDR1 is SGHRS and CDR2 is YFSETQ. CDR3 residues: CASSLDGQFYGYTF. The DNA of the CDR3 is TGCGCCAGCAGCTTGGATGGACAATTCTATGGCTACACCTTC.

This clone was seen a single time. The CDR3 region has the DNA TGCGCCAGCAAAAGTGGGACAGGGTTCTACGAGCAGTACTTC. The encoded protein is CASKSGTGFYEQYF. The rearrangement uses TRBV5-1 and TRBJ2-7, with TRBD1 identical over 9 bases. The ends lost 6 bases at V and 3 bases at J; junction bases unmatched: 7. The CDR3 has 14 residues. Germline CDR1 SGHRS, CDR2 YFSETQ.

The CDR3 reads CASGLGTVYGYTF. Here the CDR3 DNA reads TGTGCCAGCGGCCTCGGGACAGTCTATGGCTACACCTTC. The chain combines TRBV28 with TRBJ1-2; 7 nucleotides match TRBD1. Germline-derived CDR1 and CDR2 are MDHEN and SYDVKM. The trim removed 8 bases at V and 4 bases at J, leaving 7 bases unmatched. The CDR3 spans 13 residues.

This clone showed up just once. This chain joins TRBV5-8 and TRBJ2-3; D is ambiguous. Trimming cost V 0 bases and J 2 bases, with 7 bases left between them. The germline V gene has CDR1 SGHTS and CDR2 YDEGEE. This CDR3 region has 14 residues. The CDR3 spells CASSLGSATDTQYF. CDR3 nucleotide sequence: TGTGCCAGCAGCTTGGGGAGCGCCACAGATACGCAGTATTTT.

The chain couples TRBV5-1 to TRBJ2-7; possible D gene TRBD2, 6 bases. The CDR3 is 14 residues long. Per germline, CDR1 SGHRS and CDR2 YFSETQ. V shed 2 bases and J shed 4 bases, with 13 bases lying between them. CDR3 nucleotides: TGCGCCAGCAGCTTACAGGACTACCAGTACGAGCAGTACTTC. It codes for CASSLQDYQYEQYF.

The J gene is TRBJ2-1, the V gene TRBV15, with D perhaps matching TRBD2 (6 bases). Germline V CDR1 and CDR2: LNHNV, YYDKDF (reference sequence). The V end lost 1 base, the J end lost 0 bases, and 7 bases lay between the germline ends. The CDR3 extends over 15 amino acids. DNA for the CDR3: TGTGCCACCAGCAGAGTCGGGAGCTCCTACAATGAGCAGTTCTTC. It encodes CATSRVGSSYNEQFF.

This chain joins TRBV27 and TRBJ2-7, with a weak D call TRBD2 (6 bases). Looked up from germline, CDR1 is MNHEY and CDR2 is SMNVEV (reference sequence). The CDR3 runs 12 residues. The V and J ends lost 0 bases and 6 bases respectively, with 6 bases between them. CDR3 amino acids: CASSLSGGEQYF. CDR3 nucleotides: TGTGCCAGCAGTTTATCGGGAGGCGAGCAGTACTTC.

V gene TRBV7-3 combines with J gene TRBJ2-5, with 7 bases identical to TRBD1. J gave up 8 bases and V 8 bases, and 14 bases lay outside the gene matches. The germline V gene encodes CDR1 SGHTA and CDR2 FQGTGA. CDR3 length equals 14 residues. DNA for the CDR3: TGTGCCAGCTCAAGGGGGCCTGGAGACGGAACCCAGTACTTC. It encodes CASSRGPGDGTQYF.